A single sample gave rise to the 26 T cell receptor beta chains below, sequenced in a study of blood T cell repertoires in COVID-19. Some clones are missing from TCRdb's copy, which holds only in-frame ones; the method was immunoSEQ multiplex PCR. Among about 250,000 clones, around 90% were seen once, and the ten largest hold about 3%. Sequencing was performed on peripheral blood. All receptors come from a man aged 18 to 30 with active or convalescent COVID-19.

The V gene is TRBV2, the J gene TRBJ2-1, with 16 bases fitting TRBD2. CDR1 and CDR2 (germline): SNHLY, FYNNEI. V shed 7 bases, J shed 4 bases, and the junction held 4 bases outside the gene matches. The length of the CDR3 is 16 residues. CDR3 bases: TGTGCCAGCACCGGGACTAGCGGGGGGGCGTACAATGAGCAGTTCTTC. This gives the protein CASTGTSGGAYNEQFF.

The rearrangement joins TRBV11-2 to TRBJ1-1; D remains ambiguous. CDR1 and CDR2 (germline): SGHAT, FQNNGV. CDR3 size: 14 residues. V shed 6 bases and J shed 3 bases, with 14 bases lying between them. The chain's CDR3 is CASSSGGWDTEAFF. CDR3 bases: TGTGCCAGCAGTTCAGGAGGCTGGGACACTGAAGCTTTCTTT.

V and J are TRBV6-4 and TRBJ1-5; 8 bases agree with TRBD1. The CDR3 has 17 amino acids. Germline V gives CDR1 MRHNA, CDR2 SNTAGT. The V segment lost 2 bases and the J segment 0 bases; nucleotides outside the gene matches: 6. CDR3 sequence: CASSDRARGRSNQPQHF. DNA of the CDR3: TGTGCCAGCAGTGACCGCGCCAGGGGGCGTAGCAATCAGCCCCAGCATTTT.

The sample holds a few counts of this clone. The V call is TRBV25-1, the J call TRBJ1-4; D call uncertain. Germline CDR1 is MGHDK and CDR2 is SYGVNS. The CDR3 totals 14 residues. Trimming removed 4 bases from V and 5 bases from J, with 11 bases in between. The CDR3 sequence: CASSGAAQNEKLFF. As DNA, the CDR3 is TGTGCCAGCAGTGGGGCAGCTCAGAATGAAAAACTGTTTTTT.

The rearrangement links TRBV5-4 to TRBJ2-3, with TRBD2 identical over 11 bases. This CDR3 is 17 amino acids long. Germline CDR1 reads SGHNT; CDR2 reads YYREEE (reference sequence). Trimming at V came to 3 bases and at J to 0 bases, leaving 6 bases not matched to a gene. CDR3 nucleotide sequence: TGTGCCAGCAGCTCTCGACTAGCGGGGTCTAGCACAGATACGCAGTATTTT. Translated: CASSSRLAGSSTDTQYF. The full variable domain, completed using reference TRBV5-4 and TRBJ2-3, is ETGVTQSPTHLIKTRGQQVTLRCSSQSGHNTVSWYQQALGQGPQFIFQYYREEENGRGNFPPRFSGLQFPNYSSELNVNALELDDSALYLCASSSRLAGSSTDTQYFGPGTRLTVL.

This sequence joins TRBV7-2 and TRBJ1-5; 9 bases match TRBD1. Germline values: CDR1 SGHTA, CDR2 FQGNSA. The CDR3 has 16 residues. Trimming at V came to 4 bases and at J to 4 bases, leaving 8 bases not matched to a gene. The CDR3 nucleotides are TGTGCCAGCAGCTCCACCGGGACAGGGTTAAATCAGCCCCAGCATTTT. Translating gives CASSSTGTGLNQPQHF.

The gene calls are TRBV5-6 and TRBJ1-1, with D hard to call. Germline CDR1 reads SGHDT; CDR2 reads YYEEEE. The CDR3 has 16 residues. Trimming removed 2 bases at V and 2 bases at J, with 16 bases between. This chain's CDR3 is CASSFDLGTHNTEAFF. The DNA for the CDR3 is TGTGCCAGCAGCTTCGACCTGGGCACACACAACACTGAAGCTTTCTTT. The whole variable domain, remainder taken from reference TRBV5-6 and TRBJ1-1, is DAGVTQSPTHLIKTRGQQVTLRCSPKSGHDTVSWYQQALGQGPQFIFQYYEEEERQRGNFPDRFSGHQFPNYSSELNVNALLLGDSALYLCASSFDLGTHNTEAFFGQGTRLTVV.

The chain links TRBV14 to TRBJ1-6, with 7 bases lining up with TRBD1. Per germline, CDR1 SGHDN and CDR2 FVKESK. Trimming took 1 base from V and 3 from J; bases not matched to a gene: 6. This CDR3 is built from 17 residues. The CDR3 DNA reads as TGTGCCAGCAGCCAAGTTTCGGGACAGATCTATAATTCACCCCTCCACTTT. It translates to CASSQVSGQIYNSPLHF.

V usage is TRBV7-3 and J usage is TRBJ2-7, with a tentative D call TRBD1 (6 bases). In germline, CDR1 is SGHTA, CDR2 FQGTGA. Between the trimmed V and J ends, which lost 2 bases and 7 bases, there was a span of 12 bases. CDR3 length: 13 residues. CDR3 in amino acids: CASSLGQGQEQYF. Written as DNA, the CDR3 is TGTGCCAGCAGCTTAGGGCAGGGGCAGGAGCAGTACTTC.

This clone was detected only a few times. This sequence joins TRBV19 and TRBJ1-3, with D perhaps TRBD1 (6 bases). Germline V lookup: CDR1 LNHDA, CDR2 SQIVND (reference sequence). The CDR3 spans 15 residues. Trimming shortened V by 6 bases and J by 1 base, and 13 bases separated the two germline ends. CDR3 residues: CASSMTGLSGNTIYF. CDR3 bases: TGTGCCAGTAGCATGACAGGTTTATCTGGAAACACCATATATTTT.

The gene calls are TRBV29-1 and TRBJ1-4; 8 bases line up with TRBD1. CDR1 SQVTM and CDR2 ANQGSEA come from the germline V gene. This CDR3 has 13 residues. V was pared by 6 bases and J by 8 bases, with 8 bases of the junction left unmatched. The CDR3 spells CSVSQGAGEKLFF. The CDR3 bases are TGCAGCGTCTCCCAGGGGGCGGGAGAAAAACTGTTTTTT.

V usage is TRBV25-1 and J usage is TRBJ1-5, with 8 bases that match TRBD1. The junction had 3 bases not matched to a gene; V was cut back by 8 bases and J by 6 bases. Germline V gene data show CDR1 as MGHDK and CDR2 as SYGVNS. This CDR3 has 12 residues. The CDR3 loop is CASGQGRQPQHF. The CDR3 DNA is TGTGCCAGCGGACAGGGTCGTCAGCCCCAGCATTTT. Complete variable domain (other parts from reference TRBV25-1 and TRBJ1-5): EADIYQTPRYLVIGTGKKITLECSQTMGHDKMYWYQQDPGMELHLIHYSYGVNSTEKGDLSSESTVSRIRTEHFPLTLESARPSHTSQYLCASGQGRQPQHFGDGTRLSIL.

The chain has TRBV4-3 and TRBJ1-6, with 7 nucleotides matching TRBD1. CDR3 size: 15 residues. Trimming removed 4 bases from V and 5 bases from J; junction bases left unmatched: 5. Germline V gene lookup returns CDR1 LGHNA and CDR2 YSLEER. Written as DNA, the CDR3 is TGCGCCAGCAGCCTCGACAGGGCCCATAATTCACCCCTCCACTTT. Protein product: CASSLDRAHNSPLHF.

V is TRBV28 and J is TRBJ2-7; tentative D call: TRBD1 (6 bases). Deletions cut 3 bases from V and 5 bases from J, with 14 bases between. The CDR3 is 14 residues long. Germline-derived CDR1 and CDR2 are MDHEN and SYDVKM. The CDR3 DNA reads TGTGCCAGCAGTTTTACAGGGAAGTCCGACGAGCAGTACTTC. It translates to CASSFTGKSDEQYF.

The V gene is TRBV5-5, the J gene TRBJ2-7; a possible D gene is TRBD1 (6 bases). Looked up from germline, CDR1 is SGHKS and CDR2 is YYEKEE (reference sequence). This CDR3 is built from 13 residues. V lost 4 bases and J lost 4, with 12 bases in between. The CDR3 nucleotides are TGTGCCAGCAGCCCCGGGACACCGTACGAGCAGTACTTC. Protein: CASSPGTPYEQYF.

This clone was seen a handful of times. V usage is TRBV11-2 and J usage is TRBJ1-3; 10 bases align to TRBD1. The germline CDR1 and CDR2 sequences are SGHAT and FQNNGV. The CDR3 contains 15 residues. After removal of 3 bases from V and 2 bases from J, the junction contained 1 base not matched to a gene. The chain's CDR3 is CASSFDRGPGNTIYF. CDR3 nucleotides: TGTGCCAGCAGCTTCGACAGGGGGCCTGGAAACACCATATATTTT.

V gene TRBV4-1 combines with J gene TRBJ1-6, with 8 bases fitting TRBD1. The CDR3 contains 14 residues. Germline CDR1 and CDR2: MGHRA and YSYEKL. V shed 1 base and J 7 bases; nucleotides not matched to a gene: 0. Here the CDR3 reads CASSQGQGNSPLHF. CDR3 coding DNA: TGCGCCAGCAGCCAAGGACAGGGGAATTCACCCCTCCACTTT.

This rearrangement joins TRBV19 to TRBJ2-4, with D maybe TRBD2 (6 bases). Germline V gene data show CDR1 as LNHDA and CDR2 as SQIVND (reference sequence). V lost 2 bases and J lost 1, with 9 bases in between. This CDR3 has 15 residues. CDR3 nucleotide sequence: TGTGCCAGTAGTATACGGGGGTCGGCCAAAAACATTCAGTACTTC. Amino acid sequence: CASSIRGSAKNIQYF.

The V call is TRBV5-1, the J call TRBJ1-5; no reliable D call. The length of the CDR3 is 15 residues. Per germline, CDR1 SGHRS and CDR2 YFSETQ. The CDR3 nucleotides read TGCCGTCCGTTCGGTCGTCGGAGGAGCAATCAGCCCCAGCATTTT. It translates to CRPFGRRRSNQPQHF. The entire variable domain, with the rest obtained from reference TRBV5-1 and TRBJ1-5, is as follows: KAGVTQTPRYLIKTRGQQVTLSCSPISGHRSVSWYQQTPGQGLQFLFEYFSETQRNKGNFPGRFSGRQFSNSRSEMNVSTLELGDSALYLCRPFGRRRSNQPQHFGDGTRLSIL.

V and J are TRBV6-2 or TRBV6-3 and TRBJ2-3; 8 nucleotides line up with TRBD2. Per the germline V gene, CDR1 is MNHEY and CDR2 is SVGEGT. Trimming removed 4 bases from V and 5 bases from J; junction bases left unmatched: 5. CDR3 length: 14 amino acids. The CDR3 loop reads CASSWAGGQDTQYF. DNA of the CDR3: TGTGCCAGCAGTTGGGCGGGGGGCCAAGATACGCAGTATTTT.

The chain recombines TRBV15 with TRBJ2-7; tentatively, D is TRBD1 (6 bases). The V end lost 4 bases, the J end lost 6 bases, and 16 bases lay between the germline ends. Germline V lookup: CDR1 LNHNV, CDR2 YYDKDF (reference sequence). CDR3 length: 14 residues. This chain's CDR3 is CATSMSVGGAEQYF. In DNA, the CDR3 is TGTGCCACCAGCATGTCAGTAGGGGGAGCCGAGCAGTACTTC. The complete variable domain, with remaining parts taken from reference TRBV15 and TRBJ2-7, reads DAMVIQNPRYQVTQFGKPVTLSCSQTLNHNVMYWYQQKSSQAPKLLFHYYDKDFNNEADTPDNFQSRRPNTSFCFLDIRSPGLGDTAMYLCATSMSVGGAEQYFGPGTRLTVT.

This clone was seen only a few times. The gene calls are TRBV2 and TRBJ1-4; no reliable D call. Germline V gives CDR1 SNHLY, CDR2 FYNNEI. The V and J ends lost 9 bases and 3 bases respectively, with 14 bases between them. The CDR3 is 14 amino acids. The DNA for the CDR3 is TGTGCCAGTGGTCTGGACTTCGCTAATGAAAAACTGTTTTTT. This encodes CASGLDFANEKLFF.

The chain employs TRBV13 and TRBJ2-1; 7 bases line up with TRBD1. With V trimmed by 3 bases and J by 5 bases, 4 bases remained unmatched. The germline V gene has CDR1 PRHDT and CDR2 FYEKMQ (reference sequence). This CDR3 spans 14 amino acids. The CDR3 loop is CASSFRGINNEQFF. The DNA for the CDR3 is TGTGCCAGCAGCTTCAGGGGGATCAACAATGAGCAGTTCTTC.

V usage is TRBV7-2 and J usage is TRBJ2-5; 7 nucleotides match TRBD1. V shed 0 bases and J 6 bases; nucleotides not matched to a gene: 10. CDR3 length equals 16 residues. The germline CDR1 and CDR2 sequences are SGHTA and FQGNSA. The CDR3 bases are TGTGCCAGCAGCTTAGCGACGGCAGGGGGATGGAAGACCCAGTACTTC. Amino acid sequence: CASSLATAGGWKTQYF.

This chain links TRBV9 with TRBJ1-2, with 8 bases lining up with TRBD1. Germline V gene lookup returns CDR1 SGDLS and CDR2 YYNGEE. With V trimmed by 2 bases and J by 3 bases, 6 bases remained unmatched. The CDR3 spans 15 residues. In nucleotides, the CDR3 is TGTGCCAGCAGCGTTCGACAGGGGATTGACTATGGCTACACCTTC. This codes for CASSVRQGIDYGYTF.

This chain connects TRBV2 to TRBJ1-5, with D unclear. V shed 3 bases and J shed 6 bases, with 9 bases lying between them. The CDR3 runs to 13 residues. Germline V gene lookup returns CDR1 SNHLY and CDR2 FYNNEI. The CDR3 DNA sequence: TGTGCCAGCAGTGATAAGTCTAGTCAGCCCCAGCATTTT. Translating it yields CASSDKSSQPQHF.